The subject of this entry is one T cell receptor beta chain. Germline CDR1 is KGHDR and CDR2 is SFDVKD. CDR3 length equals 16 residues. This sample is part of a study of T cells expressing NK-cell markers. TCRdb reprocessed the 5' RACE reads and stores each CDR3 protein as one record, lacking DNA. This repertoire comprises under 600,000 distinct CDR3 sequences; its ten largest clones make up over 1.1%. The sequenced sample consisted of blood T cells: a sorted CD56 or NKG2C T cell subset, CD4+ or CD8+ T cells, or bulk PBMC T cells (not recorded which). The source is a woman in her 50s in good health. The chain links TRBV24-1 to TRBJ2-1; TCRdb's D call of TRBD2 is untestable without DNA. CDR3 loop: CATSGMGTSPHNEQFF.